The 5 T cell receptor beta chains below all came from one sample that was sequenced in a study of T cells in Graves' hyperthyroidism and ophthalmopathy. Amplification yielded TCR beta CDR3 regions, with RNA transcripts as the source. A set of HTBI primers served as the primers for a first-round RT-PCR of the TCR CDR3. TCRdb used MiXCR to reprocess the multiplex PCR reads, holding one entry per CDR3 protein. The sample has about 400,000 distinct CDR3 sequences, 20% to 25% seen once. The sequencing sample was made of blood. The receptor set was obtained from a man aged 50 or older with Graves' hyperthyroidism.

The chain is built from TRBV13 and TRBJ2-7, with D hard to call. The CDR3 runs to 13 residues. Germline V gene lookup returns CDR1 PRHDT and CDR2 FYEKMQ (reference sequence). The germline V and J ends were trimmed by 2 bases and 5 bases, with 10 bases remaining between them. CDR3 nucleotide sequence: TGTGCCAGCAGCTTATCTCCAGACGACGAGCAGTACTTC. Its protein product is CASSLSPDDEQYF.

This clonotype was detected many times. The genes are TRBV2 and TRBJ2-3; D remains unclear. Germline V lookup: CDR1 SNHLY, CDR2 FYNNEI. This CDR3 has 14 amino acids. Trimming took 3 bases from V and 0 from J, leaving 7 bases between them. The CDR3 nucleotides are TGTGCCAGCAGTGAGGCCGCTAGCACAGATACGCAGTATTTT. This codes for CASSEAASTDTQYF.

This clonotype was recorded many times. This chain links TRBV28 with TRBJ2-7; 7 bases fit TRBD2. The CDR3 is 14 amino acids. Trimming took 4 bases from V and 6 from J; bases not matched to a gene: 9. Germline V lookup: CDR1 MDHEN, CDR2 SYDVKM. This CDR3 is CASSSHGGGPEQYF. Here the CDR3 DNA reads TGTGCCAGCAGTTCCCATGGGGGAGGGCCCGAGCAGTACTTC.

This clonotype was observed many times. The V and J genes are TRBV7-9 and TRBJ2-1, with D maybe TRBD2 (6 bases). The CDR3 extends over 17 amino acids. CDR1 is SEHNR and CDR2 is FQNEAQ in the germline V gene (reference sequence). V gave up 1 base and J gave up 2 bases, with 15 bases separating them. CDR3 bases: TGTGCCAGCAGCTTAGGGAGGCGGGATCGCCCCTACAATGAGCAGTTCTTC. Translated: CASSLGRRDRPYNEQFF.

The chain couples TRBV29-1 to TRBJ2-5; D possibly corresponds to TRBD1 (6 bases). The CDR3 has 13 residues. The V end was cut by 4 bases, the J end by 1 base, with 10 bases between. The V gene's germline CDR1 is SQVTM and CDR2 ANQGSEA. CDR3 DNA sequence: TGCAGCGTTGGGCAGGGGAGCCAAGAGACCCAGTACTTC. The encoded protein is CSVGQGSQETQYF.